This T cell receptor beta chain stems from a study of blood T cell repertoires in COVID-19. Whole-study context: Acute and convalescent COVID-19 samples came from the United States, Italy and Spain.

This clone has just a few counts. The germline V gene encodes CDR1 SEHNR and CDR2 FQNEAQ (reference sequence). V lost 5 bases to trimming and J lost 6 bases, with 11 bases between them. The CDR3 spans 13 residues. Assay used: immunoSEQ multiplex PCR; TCRdb lists only in-frame clones, some missing. This sample has 57,000 or so clones; 79% occur once, and the top ten carry around 21%. This chain links TRBV7-9 with TRBJ2-1; D is perhaps TRBD2 (7 bases). The specimen sequenced was peripheral blood. This sequence was found in a woman at least 80 years old with active or convalescent COVID-19. CDR3 loop: CASSPGGFNEQFF. CDR3 coding DNA: TGTGCCAGCAGCCCGGGGGGCTTCAATGAGCAGTTCTTC.